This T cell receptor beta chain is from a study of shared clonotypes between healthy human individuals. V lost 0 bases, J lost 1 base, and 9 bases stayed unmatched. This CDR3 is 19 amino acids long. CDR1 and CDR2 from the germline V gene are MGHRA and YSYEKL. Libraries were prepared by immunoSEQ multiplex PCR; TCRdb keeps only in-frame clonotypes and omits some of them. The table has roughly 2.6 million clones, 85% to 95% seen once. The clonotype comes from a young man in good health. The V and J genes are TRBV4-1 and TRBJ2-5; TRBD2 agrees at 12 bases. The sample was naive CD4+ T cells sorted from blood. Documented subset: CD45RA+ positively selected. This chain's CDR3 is CASSQEGPTSGGPQETQYF. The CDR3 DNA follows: TGCGCCAGCAGCCAAGAAGGCCCAACTAGCGGGGGGCCCCAAGAGACCCAGTACTTC.